The 13 T cell receptor beta chains below all came from one sample that was sequenced in a study of cytomegalovirus exposure and HLA in healthy donors. PCR amplification relied on 60 Vbeta primers (plus 13 Jbeta primers). Clones were sequenced by immunoSEQ multiplex PCR, and TCRdb holds only the in-frame ones, with some missing. The table lists approximately 80,000 clones. The specimen sequenced was PBMCs. All receptors come from a man aged 18 to 30 in good health and CMV-seropositive.

The V and J genes are TRBV7-8 and TRBJ1-2, with D possibly being TRBD1 (5 bases). This CDR3 has 15 amino acids. Germline assignment: CDR1 SGHVS and CDR2 FQNEAQ. Trimming removed 4 bases from V and 8 bases from J, with 20 bases in between. Written as DNA, the CDR3 is TGTGCCAGCAGCTGGGAGGCCTGGGGGAGGGAAGGCTACACCTTC. Translating gives CASSWEAWGREGYTF.

This chain connects TRBV7-9 to TRBJ2-2, with a weak D call TRBD1 (6 bases). The V end lost 4 bases, the J end lost 2 bases, and 14 bases lay between the germline ends. There are 16 residues in the CDR3. Per germline, CDR1 SEHNR and CDR2 FQNEAQ (reference sequence). In nucleotides, the CDR3 is TGTGCCAGCAGCTCCAGGACAGCTTATAACACCGGGGAGCTGTTTTTT. Translating it yields CASSSRTAYNTGELFF.

The chain couples TRBV11-3 to TRBJ2-6; tentatively, D is TRBD1 (6 bases). The CDR3 runs 17 residues. Germline assignment: CDR1 SGHNT and CDR2 YENEEA. V was trimmed by 0 bases and J by 1 base, leaving 10 bases between them. CDR3 in amino acids: CASSLDHRDSGANVLTF. DNA for the CDR3: TGTGCCAGCAGCTTAGATCACAGGGATTCTGGGGCCAACGTCCTGACTTTC.

The chain employs TRBV18 and TRBJ1-1; 9 positions match TRBD1. The germline V gene has CDR1 KGHSH and CDR2 LQKENI. The V and J ends lost 4 bases and 3 bases, in that order; junction bases with no gene match: 6. The CDR3 has 15 residues. The CDR3 DNA is TGTGCCAGCTCACGACTCGACAGGGGGGACACTGAAGCTTTCTTT. Protein product: CASSRLDRGDTEAFF.

The chain is built from TRBV6-5 and TRBJ2-3; D is unclear. V was trimmed by 2 bases and J by 0 bases, leaving 3 bases between them. Germline assignment: CDR1 MNHEY and CDR2 SVGAGI. This CDR3 spans 13 amino acids. CDR3 loop: CASSYHSTDTQYF. CDR3 DNA: TGTGCCAGCAGTTACCATAGCACAGATACGCAGTATTTT.

In nucleotides, the CDR3 is TGTGCCAGTAGTATAGGATGGAGGGGGCGAAATTCTCAGCCCCAGCATTTT. This gives the protein CASSIGWRGRNSQPQHF. The rearrangement joins TRBV19 to TRBJ1-5, with 7 bases fitting TRBD1. In germline, CDR1 is LNHDA, CDR2 SQIVND (reference sequence). The CDR3 contains 17 residues. Trimming removed 1 base from V and 6 bases from J; junction bases left unmatched: 12.

The rearrangement joins TRBV29-1 to TRBJ2-7; 7 bases align to TRBD1. The CDR3 has 14 residues. V was clipped by 6 bases and J by 2 bases; unmatched bases: 10. The germline CDR1 and CDR2 sequences are SQVTM and ANQGSEA. CDR3 nucleotides: TGCAGCGTCGAGTCCGGGGACAGAACCTACGAGCAGTACTTC. Amino acid sequence: CSVESGDRTYEQYF.

The rearrangement links TRBV30 to TRBJ1-1, with 7 bases lining up with TRBD1. This CDR3 region has 14 residues. The germline CDR1 and CDR2 sequences are GTSNPN and SVGIG (reference sequence). The ends lost 2 bases at V and 0 bases at J; junction bases unmatched: 3. Here the CDR3 reads CAWSSGGLNTEAFF. In DNA form, the CDR3 reads TGTGCCTGGAGTTCAGGGGGTTTGAACACTGAAGCTTTCTTT.

The gene calls are TRBV9 and TRBJ2-2, with 10 bases lining up with TRBD1. The junction had 4 bases not matched to a gene; V was cut back by 2 bases and J by 6 bases. The germline V gene has CDR1 SGDLS and CDR2 YYNGEE. This CDR3 spans 15 amino acids. The DNA of the CDR3 is TGTGCCAGCAGCGTGACAGGGGGCGACGCCGGGGAGCTGTTTTTT. Translating it yields CASSVTGGDAGELFF.

CDR3 amino acids: CASSFGQLNSPLHF. The CDR3, as DNA: TGTGCCAGCAGCTTCGGACAGCTTAATTCACCCCTCCACTTT. The chain joins TRBV5-6 to TRBJ1-6; D might be TRBD1 (6 bases). This CDR3 has 14 residues. Per the germline V gene, CDR1 is SGHDT and CDR2 is YYEEEE. Trimming cost V 2 bases and J 6 bases, with 9 bases left between them.

This sequence joins TRBV29-1 and TRBJ1-2; 9 positions match TRBD1. The CDR3 runs 17 residues. V lost 4 bases, J lost 4 bases, and 16 bases stayed unmatched. Germline V gene data show CDR1 as SQVTM and CDR2 as ANQGSEA. The CDR3 DNA sequence: TGCAGCGTTGTACACGTGGGGACCGGGACAGGGTCCTATGGCTACACCTTC. It is translated as CSVVHVGTGTGSYGYTF.

CDR3 loop: CASSESYTRYGYTF. In DNA form, the CDR3 reads TGTGCCAGCAGTGAGTCTTACACGCGGTATGGCTACACCTTC. The V and J genes are TRBV6-4 and TRBJ1-2; unclear D gene. In germline, CDR1 is MRHNA, CDR2 SNTAGT. The CDR3 contains 14 residues. V was pared by 3 bases and J by 5 bases, with 13 bases between.

The genes are TRBV27 and TRBJ2-2, with TRBD2 identical over 12 bases. J gave up 5 bases and V 4 bases, and 11 bases lay outside the gene matches. Germline values: CDR1 MNHEY, CDR2 SMNVEV (reference sequence). The CDR3 totals 18 residues. CDR3 coding DNA: TGTGCCAGCAGTTCTCGGGCTAGCGGGAGGGCCGTGACCGGGGAGCTGTTTTTT. Its translation is CASSSRASGRAVTGELFF.